This T cell receptor (beta chain) was profiled in a study of blood T cell repertoires in COVID-19. Study details: There were acute and convalescent COVID-19 samples, and they came from the United States, Italy and Spain. Sources were T cells, B-cell-depleted T cells, or PBMCs; the material itself was cDNA or gDNA.

Germline values: CDR1 ENHRY, CDR2 SYGVKD. V shed 4 bases, J shed 8 bases, and the junction held 10 bases outside the gene matches. The CDR3 runs 14 residues. In the source study's methods: Researchers report that nucleated cell counts were estimated from reference gene primer amplification. Sequenced by immunoSEQ multiplex PCR; TCRdb stores in-frame clones only, minus some. V and J calls plus clone size are reproduced from that table; the DNA served to infer D and trimming. The table records around 37,000 clones, around 90% of them present only once. The rearrangement uses TRBV10-3 and TRBJ1-2; 7 nucleotides agree with TRBD1. This clonotype originated in a middle-aged man with active or convalescent COVID-19. The sequencing sample was made of peripheral blood. CDR3 protein: CAISGAGQHSGYTF. DNA of the CDR3: TGTGCCATCAGTGGCGCGGGACAGCATAGCGGCTACACCTTC.